Shown below are 16 T cell receptor beta chains from a single sample sequenced in a study of T cell responses to AZD1222 COVID-19 vaccine. Data came from immunoSEQ multiplex PCR; TCRdb stores just in-frame clones and leaves some out. Of around 78,000 clones in the sample, roughly 88% were seen once. The sample here was peripheral blood, taken on day 0 of MenACWY control vaccination. The origin of the receptors is an adult in good health.

V is TRBV21-1 and J is TRBJ1-1. TRBV21-1 is described as a pseudogene. The CDR3 has 13 residues. Here the CDR3 reads CASSKGGRTEAFF. The CDR3 bases are TGTGCCAGCAGCAAAGGGGGGAGGACTGAAGCTTTCTTT.

This chain links TRBV7-6 with TRBJ1-1; D may be TRBD1 (6 bases). The CDR3 length is 13 residues. V was cut by 5 bases and J by 4 bases, with 11 bases left in between. Germline V gives CDR1 SGHVS, CDR2 FNYEAQ. The DNA of the CDR3 is TGTGCCAGCAGCCAGGGGAAGGGCACTGAAGCTTTCTTT. Encoded protein: CASSQGKGTEAFF.

This chain uses TRBV10-3 with TRBJ1-1; TRBD1 is a possible D gene (5 bases). The V gene's germline CDR1 is ENHRY and CDR2 SYGVKD. This CDR3 contains 15 residues. V lost 2 bases and J lost 0, with 10 bases in between. The CDR3 region has the DNA TGTGCCATCAGTGAGCGTGGGGGTGTGAACACTGAAGCTTTCTTT. Encoded protein: CAISERGGVNTEAFF.

The chain couples TRBV25-1 to TRBJ1-3; D remains unclear. Germline V CDR1 and CDR2: MGHDK, SYGVNS. V dropped 5 bases and J dropped 0 bases, with 11 bases sitting between them. The CDR3 covers 15 residues. The CDR3 loop is CASSHGLNSGNTIYF. DNA of the CDR3: TGTGCCAGCAGTCACGGACTCAACTCTGGAAACACCATATATTTT.

This rearrangement joins TRBV6-1 to TRBJ1-2; perhaps TRBD1 as D (5 bases). CDR3 size: 15 residues. Trimming stripped 2 bases from V and 4 bases from J, with 14 bases between. CDR1 is MNHNS and CDR2 is SASEGT in the germline V gene. The CDR3 here is CASSEPQGLLYGYTF. CDR3 bases: TGTGCCAGCAGTGAACCGCAGGGATTACTCTATGGCTACACCTTC.

This chain joins TRBV28 and TRBJ1-2, with 8 bases matching TRBD1. From germline, CDR1 is MDHEN and CDR2 SYDVKM. V was pared by 10 bases and J by 7 bases, with 5 bases of the junction left unmatched. The CDR3 extends over 11 amino acids. This CDR3 reads CAISRGLGYTF. CDR3 DNA: TGTGCCATCTCCAGGGGGCTTGGCTACACCTTC.

The rearrangement uses TRBV11-3 and TRBJ1-1; 7 bases line up with TRBD1. This CDR3 contains 15 residues. Per the germline V gene, CDR1 is SGHNT and CDR2 is YENEEA. V trimming: 4 bases; J trimming: 4 bases; junction bases outside the gene matches: 9. The CDR3 reads CASSSAGGMGTEAFF. CDR3 bases: TGTGCCAGCAGCTCGGCAGGGGGTATGGGCACTGAAGCTTTCTTT.

In its sample, this clone was seen once. CDR3 amino acids: CASSQDLRGHNEQFF. CDR3 in DNA: TGCGCCAGCAGCCAAGATCTTCGAGGCCACAATGAGCAGTTCTTC. The chain combines TRBV4-3 with TRBJ2-1; D is uncertain. The CDR3 runs to 15 residues. Germline V gene data show CDR1 as LGHNA and CDR2 as YSLEER. V shed 0 bases and J shed 5 bases, with 11 bases lying between them.

CDR3 bases: TGTGCCAGTTGGGGGTTCTCTGGGGCCAACGTCCTGACTTTC. Amino acids: CASWGFSGANVLTF. V gene TRBV19 combines with J gene TRBJ2-6; either TRBD1 or TRBD2 may supply D (5 bases each). The CDR3 totals 14 residues. Trimming took 8 bases from V and 0 from J, leaving 8 bases between them. Germline V gene lookup returns CDR1 LNHDA and CDR2 SQIVND (reference sequence).

V is TRBV28 and J is TRBJ2-2, with 8 bases identical to TRBD2. The CDR3 covers 17 residues. Germline-derived CDR1 and CDR2 are MDHEN and SYDVKM. V shed 8 bases and J 3 bases; nucleotides not matched to a gene: 14. The CDR3 DNA is TGTGCCAGCCGCCCCCCAAGTGGAGCGGGGGACACCGGGGAGCTGTTTTTT. Its translation: CASRPPSGAGDTGELFF.

This chain links TRBV2 with TRBJ1-2, with D unclear. V gave up 3 bases and J gave up 1 base, with 12 bases separating them. In germline, CDR1 is SNHLY, CDR2 FYNNEI. This CDR3 region has 15 residues. The CDR3: CASSEGGANNYGYTF. The CDR3 coding sequence is TGTGCCAGCAGTGAGGGAGGCGCGAATAACTATGGCTACACCTTC.

V gene TRBV7-3 combines with J gene TRBJ2-1, with D perhaps matching TRBD2 (6 bases). The CDR3 is 16 residues long. Germline lookup yields CDR1 SGHTA and CDR2 FQGTGA. With 5 bases removed from V and 0 bases from J, the gap between germline ends came to 14 bases. The CDR3 region is CASSQGPRGSYNEQFF. For the CDR3, the DNA is TGTGCCAGCAGCCAAGGACCGCGGGGCTCCTACAATGAGCAGTTCTTC.

V gene TRBV10-3 combines with J gene TRBJ1-2, with 8 bases matching TRBD1. This CDR3 contains 13 residues. After removal of 6 bases from V and 6 bases from J, the junction contained 6 bases not matched to a gene. Germline CDR1 ENHRY, CDR2 SYGVKD. The CDR3 nucleotides read TGTGCCATCAGCACCGGGACAGGAAATGGCTACACCTTC. This translates into CAISTGTGNGYTF.

The rearrangement uses TRBV3-1 (or the pseudogene TRBV3-2) and TRBJ2-1; 11 positions agree with TRBD2. V dropped 2 bases and J dropped 5; count of bases not matched to a gene: 5. The CDR3 runs 16 residues. Looked up from germline, CDR1 is LGHDT and CDR2 is YNNKEL (reference sequence). The CDR3 sequence: CASSQRPGLADNEQFF. The CDR3 coding sequence is TGTGCCAGCAGCCAAAGGCCGGGACTAGCGGACAATGAGCAGTTCTTC.

The V gene is TRBV12-3 or TRBV12-4, the J gene TRBJ1-5, with a tentative D call TRBD1 (5 bases). Trimming left V 8 bases short and J 7 bases short, with 15 bases between. The CDR3 consists of 13 residues. This CDR3 is CASCGGVVQPQHF. The CDR3 DNA follows: TGTGCCAGCTGTGGGGGGGTGGTACAGCCCCAGCATTTT.

The chain is built from TRBV5-6 and TRBJ2-3; D remains unclear. The V gene lost 2 bases and the J gene lost 4 bases, with 5 bases spanning the gap. Germline V lookup: CDR1 SGHDT, CDR2 YYEEEE. CDR3 length: 12 amino acids. The chain's CDR3 is CASSLNPDTQYF. The CDR3 DNA reads TGTGCCAGCAGCTTAAACCCAGATACGCAGTATTTT.